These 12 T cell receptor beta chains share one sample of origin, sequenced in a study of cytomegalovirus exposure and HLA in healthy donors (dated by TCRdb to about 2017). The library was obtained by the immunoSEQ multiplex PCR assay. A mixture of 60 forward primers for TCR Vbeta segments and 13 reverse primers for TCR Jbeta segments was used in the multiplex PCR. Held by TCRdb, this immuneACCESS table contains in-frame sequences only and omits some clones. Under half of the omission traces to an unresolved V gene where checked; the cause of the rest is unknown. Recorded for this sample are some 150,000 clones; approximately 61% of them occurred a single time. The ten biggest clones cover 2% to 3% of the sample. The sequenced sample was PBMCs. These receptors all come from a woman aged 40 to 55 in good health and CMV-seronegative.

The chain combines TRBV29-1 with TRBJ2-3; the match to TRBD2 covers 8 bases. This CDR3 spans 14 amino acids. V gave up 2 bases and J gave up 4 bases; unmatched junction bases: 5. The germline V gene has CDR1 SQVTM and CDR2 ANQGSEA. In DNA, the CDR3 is TGCAGCGTTGAATCTCGGGGGGGCGCAGATACGCAGTATTTT. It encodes CSVESRGGADTQYF.

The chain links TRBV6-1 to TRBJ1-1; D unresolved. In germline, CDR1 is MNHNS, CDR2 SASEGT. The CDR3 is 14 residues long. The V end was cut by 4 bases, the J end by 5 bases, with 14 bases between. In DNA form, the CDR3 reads TGTGCCAGCAGTGGTGAGGTCAGAGTAACTGAAGCTTTCTTT. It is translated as CASSGEVRVTEAFF.

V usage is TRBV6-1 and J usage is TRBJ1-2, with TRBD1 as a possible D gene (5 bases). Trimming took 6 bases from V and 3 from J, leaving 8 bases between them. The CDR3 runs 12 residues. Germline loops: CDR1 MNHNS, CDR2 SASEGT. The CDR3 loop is CASRTAHYGYTF. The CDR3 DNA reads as TGTGCCAGCAGGACAGCCCACTATGGCTACACCTTC.

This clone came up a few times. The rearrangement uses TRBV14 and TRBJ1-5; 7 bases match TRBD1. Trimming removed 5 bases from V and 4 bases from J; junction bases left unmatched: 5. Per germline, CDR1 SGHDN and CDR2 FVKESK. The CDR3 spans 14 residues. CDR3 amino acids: CASSTSGGNQPQHF. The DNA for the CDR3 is TGTGCCAGCAGCACGTCAGGGGGTAATCAGCCCCAGCATTTT.

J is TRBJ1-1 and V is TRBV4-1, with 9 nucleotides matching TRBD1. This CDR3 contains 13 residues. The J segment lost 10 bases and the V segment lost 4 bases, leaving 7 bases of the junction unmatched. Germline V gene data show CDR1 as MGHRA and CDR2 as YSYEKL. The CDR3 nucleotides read TGCGCCAGCAGCCCGGGACAGGGTAGAAGAGCTTTCTTT. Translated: CASSPGQGRRAFF.

The DNA for the CDR3 is TGCAGCGTTGAAGGGGGCTGGGGGAGGGGGGCTAACTATGGCTACACCTTC. It translates to CSVEGGWGRGANYGYTF. V gene TRBV29-1 combines with J gene TRBJ1-2; tentative D call: TRBD1 (6 bases). There are 17 residues in the CDR3. Trimming left V 1 base short and J 0 bases short, with 18 bases between. Germline CDR1 SQVTM, CDR2 ANQGSEA.

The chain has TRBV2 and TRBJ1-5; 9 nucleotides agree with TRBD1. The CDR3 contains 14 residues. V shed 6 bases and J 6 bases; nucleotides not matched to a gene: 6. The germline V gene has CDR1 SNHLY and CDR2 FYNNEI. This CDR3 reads CASSTLTGGQPQHF. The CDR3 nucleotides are TGTGCCAGCAGCACACTGACAGGGGGTCAGCCCCAGCATTTT.

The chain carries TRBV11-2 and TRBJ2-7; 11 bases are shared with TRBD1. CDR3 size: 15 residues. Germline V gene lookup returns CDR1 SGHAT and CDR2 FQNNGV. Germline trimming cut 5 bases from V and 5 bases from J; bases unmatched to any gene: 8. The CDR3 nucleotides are TGTGCCAGCAGCCCCCTCGGGACAGGGGGAGACGAGCAGTACTTC. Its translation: CASSPLGTGGDEQYF.

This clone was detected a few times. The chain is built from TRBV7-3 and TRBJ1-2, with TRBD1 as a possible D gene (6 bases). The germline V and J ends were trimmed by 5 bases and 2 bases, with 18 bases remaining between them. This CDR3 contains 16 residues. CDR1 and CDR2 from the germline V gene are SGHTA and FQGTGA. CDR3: CASSPRPGQGNYGYTF. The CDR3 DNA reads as TGTGCCAGCAGCCCCCGTCCGGGGCAGGGGAACTATGGCTACACCTTC.

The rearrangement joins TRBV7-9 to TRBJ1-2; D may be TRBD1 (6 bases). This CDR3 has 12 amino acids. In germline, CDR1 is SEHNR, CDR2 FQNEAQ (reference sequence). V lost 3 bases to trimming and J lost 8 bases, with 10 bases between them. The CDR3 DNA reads TGTGCCAGCAGCTTTGGACAGCAAGGCTACACCTTC. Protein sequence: CASSFGQQGYTF.

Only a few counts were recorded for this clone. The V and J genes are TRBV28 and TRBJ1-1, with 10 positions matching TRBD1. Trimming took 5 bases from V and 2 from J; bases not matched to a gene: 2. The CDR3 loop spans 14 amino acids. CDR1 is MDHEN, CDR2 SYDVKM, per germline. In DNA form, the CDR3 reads TGTGCCAGCAGTAGGGACAGGGGAAACACTGAAGCTTTCTTT. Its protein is CASSRDRGNTEAFF.

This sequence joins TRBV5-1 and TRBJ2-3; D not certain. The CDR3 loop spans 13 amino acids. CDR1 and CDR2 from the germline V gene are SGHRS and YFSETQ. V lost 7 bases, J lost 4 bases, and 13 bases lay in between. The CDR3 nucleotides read TGCGCCAGCGCCGCCTACGTGGCAGATACGCAGTATTTT. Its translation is CASAAYVADTQYF.